These 19 T cell receptor beta chains share one sample of origin, sequenced in a study of monozygotic twins with inflammatory bowel disease. Reanalyzing the 5' RACE reads, TCRdb keeps one entry per CDR3 protein, without DNA. The sample shows 350,000 to 550,000 distinct CDR3 sequences, and about 2.4% sits with its ten largest clones. The sequenced sample consisted of blood. The receptors here all came from a human donor with ulcerative colitis or Crohn's disease, or a healthy co-twin of an affected twin (not recorded which).

This sequence joins TRBV10-3 and TRBJ2-1; TCRdb's D gene call, TRBD2, goes unchecked for lack of DNA. The length of the CDR3 is 14 residues. The germline V gene has CDR1 ENHRY and CDR2 SYGVKD. The CDR3: CAITRTSGKDEQFF.

This sequence joins TRBV28 and TRBJ1-1; the D call from TCRdb, TRBD1, cannot be confirmed without DNA. From germline, CDR1 is MDHEN and CDR2 SYDVKM. The length of the CDR3 is 12 residues. This CDR3 is CASSTDRAEAFF.

The V gene is TRBV29-1, the J gene TRBJ2-1; TCRdb's D call of TRBD2 is untestable without DNA. Germline CDR1 reads SQVTM; CDR2 reads ANQGSEA. The CDR3 is 13 residues long. This CDR3 is CSVSSGSYNEQFF.

This chain connects TRBV12-3 or TRBV12-4 to TRBJ2-3. This CDR3 region has 16 residues. The CDR3 reads CASSWVSGTSGDTQYF.

V usage is TRBV4-2 and J usage is TRBJ2-7; the D call from TCRdb, TRBD1, cannot be confirmed without DNA. CDR1 LGHNA and CDR2 YNFKEQ come from the germline V gene. The CDR3 has 14 amino acids. The CDR3: CASRRGDRAYEQYF.

This chain uses TRBV6-2 or TRBV6-3 with TRBJ2-3; the D call from TCRdb, TRBD1, cannot be confirmed without DNA. CDR1 is MNHEY, CDR2 SVGEGT, per germline. CDR3 size: 17 residues. CDR3: CASSYTGTPTTTDTQYF.

The rearrangement uses TRBV20-1 and TRBJ1-1; TCRdb's D call of TRBD1 is untestable without DNA. The CDR3 extends over 13 amino acids. Germline CDR1 DFQATT, CDR2 SNEGSKA (reference sequence). The CDR3 region is CSVVGTGGTEAFF.

The chain links TRBV24-1 to TRBJ2-3; TCRdb selects TRBD2, and the lack of DNA leaves this call unchecked. CDR3 length: 15 amino acids. Germline loops: CDR1 KGHDR, CDR2 SFDVKD. CDR3 residues: CATSDPAGVTDTQYF.

This rearrangement joins TRBV5-1 to TRBJ2-1. The germline CDR1 and CDR2 sequences are SGHRS and YFSETQ. The CDR3 is 14 residues long. The CDR3 is CASSLNPASAEQFF.

This chain's CDR3 is CSARVTQGGRHYEQYF. The gene calls are TRBV20-1 and TRBJ2-7; no DNA is available, so the TRBD2 call from TCRdb remains unchecked. The CDR3 totals 16 residues. CDR1 is DFQATT and CDR2 is SNEGSKA in the germline V gene (reference sequence).

V and J are TRBV5-1 and TRBJ2-7; with no DNA, the TCRdb D assignment of TRBD2 cannot be verified. The CDR3 length is 14 residues. Germline V gene data show CDR1 as SGHRS and CDR2 as YFSETQ. The CDR3 loop reads CAGRVSSASYEQYF.

CDR3 region: CASSVLTSSYNEQFF. The J gene is TRBJ2-1, the V gene TRBV25-1. The CDR3 is made up of 15 amino acids. The germline V gene encodes CDR1 MGHDK and CDR2 SYGVNS.

The V and J genes are TRBV7-2 and TRBJ2-4; no DNA is available, so the TRBD1 call from TCRdb remains unchecked. The length of the CDR3 is 16 residues. CDR1 is SGHTA and CDR2 is FQGNSA in the germline V gene. The CDR3 sequence: CASSPRQGIAKNIQYF.

V is TRBV11-2 and J is TRBJ2-6; there is no DNA to check the TCRdb D call of TRBD1. This CDR3 has 18 residues. From germline, CDR1 is SGHAT and CDR2 FQNNGV. This chain's CDR3 is CASSSSTPSGSGANVLTF.

The rearrangement joins TRBV7-9 to TRBJ2-3; TCRdb proposes TRBD1, but this gene call is untestable without DNA. Germline CDR1 reads SEHNR; CDR2 reads FQNEAQ (reference sequence). The CDR3 extends over 16 amino acids. CDR3: CASSFTAGKSTDTQYF.

The chain carries TRBV20-1 and TRBJ2-1; lacking DNA, the TRBD2 call made by TCRdb goes unchecked. Germline V CDR1 and CDR2: DFQATT, SNEGSKA (reference sequence). The CDR3 runs to 16 residues. Here the CDR3 reads CSATEMGLAGNNEQFF.

CDR3 protein: CASSLQLSSNEQFF. The chain employs TRBV11-2 and TRBJ2-1. Per germline, CDR1 SGHAT and CDR2 FQNNGV. This CDR3 has 14 amino acids.

The CDR3 sequence: CSGGDSYEQYF. The chain carries TRBV20-1 and TRBJ2-7. The CDR3 is made up of 11 amino acids. Germline CDR1 and CDR2: DFQATT and SNEGSKA (reference sequence).

The V gene is TRBV5-1, the J gene TRBJ1-2; checking the TCRdb D call of TRBD1 is not possible without DNA. From germline, CDR1 is SGHRS and CDR2 YFSETQ. CDR3 length: 15 residues. The CDR3 loop is CASSSGQGSGYGYTF.